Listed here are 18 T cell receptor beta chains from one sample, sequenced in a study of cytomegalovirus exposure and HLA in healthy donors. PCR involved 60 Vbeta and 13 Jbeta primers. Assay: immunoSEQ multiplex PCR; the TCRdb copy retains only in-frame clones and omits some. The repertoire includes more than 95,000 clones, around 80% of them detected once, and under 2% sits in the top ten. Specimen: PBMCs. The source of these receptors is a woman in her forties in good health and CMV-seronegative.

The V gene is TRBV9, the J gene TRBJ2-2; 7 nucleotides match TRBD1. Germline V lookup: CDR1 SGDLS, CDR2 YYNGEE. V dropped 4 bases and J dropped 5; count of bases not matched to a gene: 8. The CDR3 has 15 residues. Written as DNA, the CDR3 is TGTGCCAGCAGCTGGACAGGACGGCCGACCGGGGAGCTGTTTTTT. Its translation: CASSWTGRPTGELFF.

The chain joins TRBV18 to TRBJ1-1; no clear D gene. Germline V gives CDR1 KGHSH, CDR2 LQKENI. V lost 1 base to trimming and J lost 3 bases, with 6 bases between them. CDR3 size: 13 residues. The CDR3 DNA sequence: TGTGCCAGCTCACCACTGGCTTACACTGAAGCTTTCTTT. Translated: CASSPLAYTEAFF.

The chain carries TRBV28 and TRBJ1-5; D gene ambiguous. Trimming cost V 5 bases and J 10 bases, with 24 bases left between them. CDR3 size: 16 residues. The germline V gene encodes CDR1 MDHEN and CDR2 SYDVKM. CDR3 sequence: CASSTRMVGLLKPQHF. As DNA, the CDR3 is TGTGCCAGCAGTACCAGGATGGTGGGCCTTCTTAAACCCCAGCATTTT. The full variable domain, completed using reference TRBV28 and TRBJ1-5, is DVKVTQSSRYLVKRTGEKVFLECVQDMDHENMFWYRQDPGLGLRLIYFSYDVKMKEKGDIPEGYSVSREKKERFSLILESASTNQTSMYLCASSTRMVGLLKPQHFGDGTRLSIL.

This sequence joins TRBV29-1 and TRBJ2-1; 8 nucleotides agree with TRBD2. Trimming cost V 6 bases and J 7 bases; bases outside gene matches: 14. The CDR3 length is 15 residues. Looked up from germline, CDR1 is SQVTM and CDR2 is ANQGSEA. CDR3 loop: CSVPIAGTRGNEQFF. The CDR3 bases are TGCAGCGTCCCTATAGCGGGAACAAGGGGGAATGAGCAGTTCTTC.

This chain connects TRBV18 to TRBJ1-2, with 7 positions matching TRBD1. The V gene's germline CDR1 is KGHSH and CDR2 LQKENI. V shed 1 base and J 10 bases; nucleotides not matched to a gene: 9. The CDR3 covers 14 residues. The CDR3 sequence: CASSPRTDRRDYTF. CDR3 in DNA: TGTGCCAGCTCACCACGGACGGACAGGCGGGACTACACCTTC.

As DNA, the CDR3 is TGCGCCAGCAGCCAAGGGGCCAGCGGGAGGCCGAACACCGGGGAGCTGTTTTTT. Translation: CASSQGASGRPNTGELFF. The V call is TRBV4-3, the J call TRBJ2-2; 9 bases fit TRBD2. Looked up from germline, CDR1 is LGHNA and CDR2 is YSLEER. This CDR3 comprises 18 residues. The V and J ends lost 1 base and 0 bases, in that order; junction bases with no gene match: 6.

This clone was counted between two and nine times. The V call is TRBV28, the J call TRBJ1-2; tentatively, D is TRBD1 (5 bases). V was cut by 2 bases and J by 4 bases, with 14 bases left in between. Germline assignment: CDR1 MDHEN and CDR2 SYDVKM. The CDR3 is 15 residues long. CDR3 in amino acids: CASSLHNGGFYGYTF. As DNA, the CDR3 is TGTGCCAGCAGTTTACATAATGGGGGGTTCTATGGCTACACCTTC.

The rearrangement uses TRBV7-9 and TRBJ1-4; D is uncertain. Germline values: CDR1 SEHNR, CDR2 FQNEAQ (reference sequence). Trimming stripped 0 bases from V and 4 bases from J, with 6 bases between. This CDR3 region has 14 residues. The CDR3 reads CASSLAEYNEKLFF. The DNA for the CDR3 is TGTGCCAGCAGCTTAGCGGAGTATAATGAAAAACTGTTTTTT. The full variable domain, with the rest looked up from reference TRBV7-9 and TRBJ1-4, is DTGVSQNPRHKITKRGQNVTFRCDPISEHNRLYWYRQTLGQGPEFLTYFQNEAQLEKSRLLSDRFSAERPKGSFSTLEIQRTEQGDSAMYLCASSLAEYNEKLFFGSGTQLSVL.

Written as DNA, the CDR3 is TGTGCCAGCAGTTTCCCCTTCGCGAGCGGGGCTTGGGGTGAGCAGTTCTTC. It encodes CASSFPFASGAWGEQFF. The chain employs TRBV28 and TRBJ2-1; 7 bases match TRBD2. Trimming cost V 3 bases and J 9 bases; bases outside gene matches: 17. The CDR3 is made up of 17 amino acids. Germline V lookup: CDR1 MDHEN, CDR2 SYDVKM.

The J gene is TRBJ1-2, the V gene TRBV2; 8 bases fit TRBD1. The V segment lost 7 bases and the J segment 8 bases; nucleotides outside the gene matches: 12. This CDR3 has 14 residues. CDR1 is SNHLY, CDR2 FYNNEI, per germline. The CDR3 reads CASTQRGQADGYTF. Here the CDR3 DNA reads TGTGCCAGCACGCAAAGGGGACAGGCGGACGGCTACACCTTC.

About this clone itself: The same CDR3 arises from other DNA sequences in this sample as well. CDR3 sequence (DNA): TGTGCCAGCAGCTTAGTAGGGGTCGGCTATGGCTACACCTTC. Encoded protein: CASSLVGVGYGYTF. The chain has TRBV7-9 and TRBJ1-2; D may be TRBD1 (5 bases). V dropped 1 base and J dropped 4 bases, with 10 bases sitting between them. Germline V lookup: CDR1 SEHNR, CDR2 FQNEAQ (reference sequence). This CDR3 contains 14 residues.

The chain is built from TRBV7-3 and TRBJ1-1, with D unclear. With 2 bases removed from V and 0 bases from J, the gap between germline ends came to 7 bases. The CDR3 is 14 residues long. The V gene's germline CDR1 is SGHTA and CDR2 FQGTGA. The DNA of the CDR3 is TGTGCCAGCAGCTTACAGATGATGAACACTGAAGCTTTCTTT. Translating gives CASSLQMMNTEAFF.

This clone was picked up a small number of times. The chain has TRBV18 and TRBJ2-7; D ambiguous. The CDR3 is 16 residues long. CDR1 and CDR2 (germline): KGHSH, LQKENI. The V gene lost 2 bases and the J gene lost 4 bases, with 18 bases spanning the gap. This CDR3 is CASSPEIEAVDYEQYF. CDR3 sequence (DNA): TGTGCCAGCTCACCAGAGATTGAGGCAGTCGATTACGAGCAGTACTTC.

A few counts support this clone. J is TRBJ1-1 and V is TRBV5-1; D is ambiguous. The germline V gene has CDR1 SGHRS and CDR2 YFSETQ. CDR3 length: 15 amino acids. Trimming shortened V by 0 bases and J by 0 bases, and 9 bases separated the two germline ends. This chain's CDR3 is CASSLGTDMNTEAFF. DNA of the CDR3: TGCGCCAGCAGCTTGGGAACAGACATGAACACTGAAGCTTTCTTT. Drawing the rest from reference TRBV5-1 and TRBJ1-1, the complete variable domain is KAGVTQTPRYLIKTRGQQVTLSCSPISGHRSVSWYQQTPGQGLQFLFEYFSETQRNKGNFPGRFSGRQFSNSRSEMNVSTLELGDSALYLCASSLGTDMNTEAFFGQGTRLTVV.

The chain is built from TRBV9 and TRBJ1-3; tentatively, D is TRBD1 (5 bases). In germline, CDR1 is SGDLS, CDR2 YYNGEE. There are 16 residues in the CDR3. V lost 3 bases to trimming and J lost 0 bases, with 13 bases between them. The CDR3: CASSGGAGPSGNTIYF. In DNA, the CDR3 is TGTGCCAGCAGCGGTGGGGCAGGACCCTCTGGAAACACCATATATTTT.

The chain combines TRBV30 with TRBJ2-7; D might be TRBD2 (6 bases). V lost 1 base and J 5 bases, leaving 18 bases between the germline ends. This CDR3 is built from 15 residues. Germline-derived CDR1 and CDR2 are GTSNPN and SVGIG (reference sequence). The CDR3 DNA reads TGTGCCTGGAGTGGTTTATCCGGGGGACGGGACGAGCAGTACTTC. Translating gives CAWSGLSGGRDEQYF. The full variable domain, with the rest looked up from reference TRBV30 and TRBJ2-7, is SQTIHQWPATLVQPVGSPLSLECTVEGTSNPNLYWYRQAAGRGLQLLFYSVGIGQISSEVPQNLSASRPQDRQFILSSKKLLLSDSGFYLCAWSGLSGGRDEQYFGPGTRLTVT.

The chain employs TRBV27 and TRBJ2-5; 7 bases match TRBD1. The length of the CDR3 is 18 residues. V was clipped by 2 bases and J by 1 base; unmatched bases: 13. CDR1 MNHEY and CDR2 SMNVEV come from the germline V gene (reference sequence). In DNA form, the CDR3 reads TGTGCCAGCAGTTTAAGTTTGGTTCCCGGACAGGTCCAAGAGACCCAGTACTTC. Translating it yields CASSLSLVPGQVQETQYF.

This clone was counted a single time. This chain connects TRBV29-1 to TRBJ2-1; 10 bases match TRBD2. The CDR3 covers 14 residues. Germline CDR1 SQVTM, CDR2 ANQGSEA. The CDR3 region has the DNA TGCCGGGCAGCGGGAGGGCCGTCCTACAATGAGCAGTTCTTC. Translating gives CRAAGGPSYNEQFF.